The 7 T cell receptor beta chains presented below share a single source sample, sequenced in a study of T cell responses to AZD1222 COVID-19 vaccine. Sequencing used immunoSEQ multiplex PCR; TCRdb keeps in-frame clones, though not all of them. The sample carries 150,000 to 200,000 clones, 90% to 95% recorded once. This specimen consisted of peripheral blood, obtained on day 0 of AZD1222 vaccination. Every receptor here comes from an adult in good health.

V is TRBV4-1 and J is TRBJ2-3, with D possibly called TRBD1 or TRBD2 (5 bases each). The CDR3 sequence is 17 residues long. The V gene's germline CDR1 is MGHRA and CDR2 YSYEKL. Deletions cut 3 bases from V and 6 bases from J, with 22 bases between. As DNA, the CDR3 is TGCGCCAGCAGCCACCCCAACCGTTCGGGACGCCCTGATACGCAGTATTTT. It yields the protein CASSHPNRSGRPDTQYF.

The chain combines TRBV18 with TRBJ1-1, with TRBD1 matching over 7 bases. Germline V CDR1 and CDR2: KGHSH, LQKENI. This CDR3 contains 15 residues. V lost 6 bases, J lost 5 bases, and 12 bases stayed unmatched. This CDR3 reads CASSPGTEWRTEAFF. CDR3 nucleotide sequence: TGTGCCAGCTCCCCCGGGACAGAGTGGAGGACTGAAGCTTTCTTT.

The CDR3 nucleotides read TGTGCCAGCAGCTTAAGACCAATTTATAATGGAAACACCATATATTTT. Amino acids: CASSLRPIYNGNTIYF. V and J are TRBV11-2 and TRBJ1-3; D is unclear. Between the trimmed V and J ends, which lost 2 bases and 3 bases, there was a span of 14 bases. Germline CDR1 is SGHAT and CDR2 is FQNNGV. The CDR3 totals 16 residues.

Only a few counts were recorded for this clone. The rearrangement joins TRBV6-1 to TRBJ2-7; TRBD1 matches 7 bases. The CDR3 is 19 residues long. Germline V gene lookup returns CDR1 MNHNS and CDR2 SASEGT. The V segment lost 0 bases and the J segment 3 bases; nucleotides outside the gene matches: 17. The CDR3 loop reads CASSEALQGDYVVGYEQYF. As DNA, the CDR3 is TGTGCCAGCAGTGAAGCGCTTCAGGGGGATTATGTAGTTGGCTACGAGCAGTACTTC.

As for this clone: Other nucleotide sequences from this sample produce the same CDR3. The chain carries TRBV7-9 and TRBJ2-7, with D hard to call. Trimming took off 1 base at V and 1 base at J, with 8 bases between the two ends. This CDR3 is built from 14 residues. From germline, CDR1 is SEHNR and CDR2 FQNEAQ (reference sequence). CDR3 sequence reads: CASSLVPSSYEQYF. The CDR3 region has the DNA TGTGCCAGCAGCTTAGTTCCTAGTTCCTACGAGCAGTACTTC.

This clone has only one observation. CDR3 residues: CASTTFPTQNTEAFF. CDR3 bases: TGTGCCAGCACTACTTTCCCTACCCAGAACACTGAAGCTTTCTTT. The rearrangement links TRBV6-5 to TRBJ1-1; no clear D. V lost 7 bases to trimming and J lost 1 base, with 16 bases between them. Germline assignment: CDR1 MNHEY and CDR2 SVGAGI. This CDR3 contains 15 residues.

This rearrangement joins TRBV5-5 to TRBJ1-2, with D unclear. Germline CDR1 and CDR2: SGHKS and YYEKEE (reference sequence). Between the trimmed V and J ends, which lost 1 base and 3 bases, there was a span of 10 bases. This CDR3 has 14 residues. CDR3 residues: CASSLQVGDYGYTF. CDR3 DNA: TGTGCCAGCAGCTTGCAGGTTGGGGACTATGGCTACACCTTC.